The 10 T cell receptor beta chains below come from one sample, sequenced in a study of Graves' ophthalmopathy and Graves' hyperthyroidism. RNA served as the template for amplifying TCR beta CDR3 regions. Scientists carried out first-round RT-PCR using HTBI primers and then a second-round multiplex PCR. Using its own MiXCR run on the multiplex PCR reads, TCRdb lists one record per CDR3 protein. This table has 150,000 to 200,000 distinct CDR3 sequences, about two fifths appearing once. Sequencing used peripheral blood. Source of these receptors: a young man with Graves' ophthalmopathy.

The CDR3 spells CATSQGARETQYF. In nucleotides, the CDR3 is TGTGCCACTTCACAGGGGGCGAGGGAGACCCAGTACTTC. V usage is TRBV7-2 and J usage is TRBJ2-5; TRBD1 agrees at 9 bases. Germline V gives CDR1 SGHTA, CDR2 FQGNSA. Losses at the gene ends were 10 bases for V and 5 bases for J; bases not matched to a gene: 8. The CDR3 runs to 13 residues.

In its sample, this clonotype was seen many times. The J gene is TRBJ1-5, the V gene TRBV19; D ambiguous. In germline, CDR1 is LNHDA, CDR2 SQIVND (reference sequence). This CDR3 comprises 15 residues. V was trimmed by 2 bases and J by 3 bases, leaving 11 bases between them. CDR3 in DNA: TGTGCCAGTAGTATATATCGCAGGTCCAATCAGCCCCAGCATTTT. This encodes CASSIYRRSNQPQHF.

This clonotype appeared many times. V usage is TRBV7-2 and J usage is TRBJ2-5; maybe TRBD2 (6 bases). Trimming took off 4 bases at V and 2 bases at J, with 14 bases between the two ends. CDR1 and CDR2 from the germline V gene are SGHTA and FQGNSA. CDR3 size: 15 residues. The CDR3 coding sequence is TGTGCCAGCAGCTCCCGAGCGGGCCCGCAAGAGACCCAGTACTTC. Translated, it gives CASSSRAGPQETQYF.

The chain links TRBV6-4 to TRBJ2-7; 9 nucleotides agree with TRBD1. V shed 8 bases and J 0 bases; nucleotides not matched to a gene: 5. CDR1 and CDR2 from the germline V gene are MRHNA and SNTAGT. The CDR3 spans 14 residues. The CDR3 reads CASRTGESSYEQYF. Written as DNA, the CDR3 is TGTGCCAGCCGGACAGGGGAAAGCTCCTACGAGCAGTACTTC.

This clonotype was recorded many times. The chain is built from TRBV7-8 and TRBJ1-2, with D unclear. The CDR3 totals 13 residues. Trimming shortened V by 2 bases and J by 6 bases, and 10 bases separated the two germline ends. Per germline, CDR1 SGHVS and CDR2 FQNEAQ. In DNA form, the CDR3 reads TGTGCCAGCAGCTTAAGGCGTCGGGATGGCTACACCTTC. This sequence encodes CASSLRRRDGYTF. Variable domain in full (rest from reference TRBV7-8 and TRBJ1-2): GAGVSQSPRYKVAKRGQDVALRCDPISGHVSLFWYQQALGQGPEFLTYFQNEAQLDKSGLPSDRFFAERPEGSVSTLKIQRTQQEDSAVYLCASSLRRRDGYTFGSGTRLTVV.

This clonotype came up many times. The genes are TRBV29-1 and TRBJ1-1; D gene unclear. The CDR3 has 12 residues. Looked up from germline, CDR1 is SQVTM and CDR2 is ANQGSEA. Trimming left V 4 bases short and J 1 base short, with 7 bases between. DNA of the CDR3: TGCAGCGTTGGACGGACGAACACTGAAGCTTTCTTT. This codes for CSVGRTNTEAFF.

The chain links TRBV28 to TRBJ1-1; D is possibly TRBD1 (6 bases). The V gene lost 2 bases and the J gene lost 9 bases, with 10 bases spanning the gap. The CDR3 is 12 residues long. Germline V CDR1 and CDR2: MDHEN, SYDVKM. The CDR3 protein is CASSLGGQKAFF. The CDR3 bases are TGTGCCAGCAGTTTAGGGGGGCAAAAAGCTTTCTTT. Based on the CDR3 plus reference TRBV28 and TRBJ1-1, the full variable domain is DVKVTQSSRYLVKRTGEKVFLECVQDMDHENMFWYRQDPGLGLRLIYFSYDVKMKEKGDIPEGYSVSREKKERFSLILESASTNQTSMYLCASSLGGQKAFFGQGTRLTVV.

CDR3 sequence: CASSLIFRDQPQHF. The DNA of the CDR3 is TGTGCCAGCAGCTTAATATTCCGGGATCAGCCCCAGCATTTT. The V and J genes are TRBV7-2 and TRBJ1-5; D not certain. The CDR3 covers 14 residues. Germline V gene sequence: CDR1 SGHTA, CDR2 FQGNSA. Trimming took 2 bases from V and 5 from J, leaving 10 bases between them.

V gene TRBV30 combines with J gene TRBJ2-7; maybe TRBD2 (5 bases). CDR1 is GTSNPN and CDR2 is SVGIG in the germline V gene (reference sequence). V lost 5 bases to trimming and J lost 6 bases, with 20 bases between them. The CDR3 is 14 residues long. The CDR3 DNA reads TGTGCCTGGTCGGACGGGGTATTGGTTTCCGAGCAGTACTTC. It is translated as CAWSDGVLVSEQYF.

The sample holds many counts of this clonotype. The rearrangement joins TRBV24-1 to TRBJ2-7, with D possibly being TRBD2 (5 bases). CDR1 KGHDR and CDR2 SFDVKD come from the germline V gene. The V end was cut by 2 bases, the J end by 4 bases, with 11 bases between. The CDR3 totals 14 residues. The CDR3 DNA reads TGTGCCACCAGTGATTCCGGGATCCCTTACGAGCAGTACTTC. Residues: CATSDSGIPYEQYF.